The 4 T cell receptor beta chains below come from one sample, sequenced in a study of blood T cell repertoires in COVID-19. Clones were read by immunoSEQ multiplex PCR, and TCRdb kept only the in-frame ones, dropping some. The data show some 100,000 clones, nearly 90% seen once. The specimen sequenced was peripheral blood. These receptors were obtained from a woman in her sixties or seventies with acute or convalescent COVID-19.

V gene TRBV7-3 combines with J gene TRBJ2-1; 7 bases align to TRBD1. Germline CDR1 reads SGHTA; CDR2 reads FQGTGA. CDR3 length: 15 amino acids. After removal of 2 bases from V and 9 bases from J, the junction contained 10 bases not matched to a gene. The DNA for the CDR3 is TGTGCCAGCAGCTTAGCCCCGGGACAGTTCGTTGAGCAGTTCTTC. Amino acid sequence: CASSLAPGQFVEQFF.

The V call is TRBV7-9, the J call TRBJ2-3, with no clear D. V shed 5 bases and J shed 4 bases, with 4 bases lying between them. CDR1 SEHNR and CDR2 FQNEAQ come from the germline V gene (reference sequence). This CDR3 is built from 11 residues. The CDR3 DNA sequence: TGTGCCAGCAGCCTTCCAGATACGCAGTATTTT. Translating it yields CASSLPDTQYF.

The chain links TRBV7-2 to TRBJ1-1; 7 bases match TRBD1. Trimming removed 5 bases from V and 7 bases from J; junction bases left unmatched: 7. The germline gives CDR1 SGHTA, CDR2 FQGNSA. This CDR3 contains 13 residues. The CDR3 protein is CASSTDRVDEAFF. DNA for the CDR3: TGTGCCAGCAGCACCGACAGGGTTGATGAAGCTTTCTTT.

J is TRBJ2-1 and V is TRBV28; TRBD2 aligns across 11 bases. Unmatched junction bases numbered 5, after V lost 3 bases and J lost 7 bases. CDR3 length: 15 amino acids. Germline-derived CDR1 and CDR2 are MDHEN and SYDVKM. The CDR3 reads CASSLSSGRTNEQFF. Here the CDR3 DNA reads TGTGCCAGCAGTTTGTCTAGCGGGAGGACTAATGAGCAGTTCTTC.